A single sample is the source of the 6 T cell receptor beta chains below, sequenced in a study of technical replicates of blood from four donors. Only in-frame clones appear in the TCRdb table, and some are missing; sequencing was by immunoSEQ multiplex PCR. Of roughly 79,000 clones listed, approximately 93% are singletons. Specimen: T cells isolated from PBMCs. These receptors were taken from a human donor in good health.

This chain connects TRBV7-3 to TRBJ2-1, with TRBD2 matching over 7 bases. Germline V gene lookup returns CDR1 SGHTA and CDR2 FQGTGA. V was clipped by 5 bases and J by 3 bases; unmatched bases: 7. The CDR3 runs 15 residues. The CDR3 protein is CASSNRLAVYNEQFF. The CDR3 region has the DNA TGTGCCAGCAGCAACCGACTAGCCGTCTACAATGAGCAGTTCTTC.

Here the CDR3 reads CASSILGQGSTEAFF. As DNA, the CDR3 is TGTGCCAGCAGCATCCTCGGACAGGGGAGCACTGAAGCTTTCTTT. V and J are TRBV7-9 and TRBJ1-1; 9 nucleotides match TRBD1. Germline V gene lookup returns CDR1 SEHNR and CDR2 FQNEAQ (reference sequence). The V segment lost 5 bases and the J segment 4 bases; nucleotides outside the gene matches: 8. The CDR3 is 15 residues long.

V and J are TRBV2 and TRBJ1-2; D unclear. Germline CDR1 SNHLY, CDR2 FYNNEI. Trimming cost V 3 bases and J 4 bases, with 9 bases left between them. The CDR3 sequence is 13 residues long. CDR3 sequence: CASSDLGVYGYTF. The CDR3 DNA is TGTGCCAGCAGTGATTTAGGAGTCTATGGCTACACCTTC.

CDR3 coding DNA: TGCGCCAGCAGCCGAAACACGGGGACTAGCGGGAGGGCCGAGCAGTACTTC. Amino acids: CASSRNTGTSGRAEQYF. The chain links TRBV4-1 to TRBJ2-7, with TRBD2 matching over 16 bases. The CDR3 consists of 17 residues. From germline, CDR1 is MGHRA and CDR2 YSYEKL. After removal of 4 bases from V and 6 bases from J, the junction contained 9 bases not matched to a gene.

The rearrangement joins TRBV6-7 to TRBJ1-5, with 7 bases identical to TRBD1. TRBV6-7 is given ORF status, its function remaining uncertain. This CDR3 comprises 14 residues. The ends lost 2 bases at V and 6 bases at J; junction bases unmatched: 4. The CDR3 bases are TGTGCCAGCAGTTACAGACAGGGACGTCAGCCCCAGCATTTT. As protein: CASSYRQGRQPQHF.

Points on this clone: The sample carries other DNA sequences with the same CDR3. The chain combines TRBV7-3 with TRBJ1-1; D is ambiguous. CDR1 SGHTA and CDR2 FQGTGA come from the germline V gene. The CDR3 sequence is 14 residues long. V shed 5 bases and J shed 3 bases, with 13 bases lying between them. CDR3 region: CASSPRRVDTEAFF. CDR3 DNA sequence: TGTGCCAGCAGCCCACGGAGGGTAGACACTGAAGCTTTCTTT. Together with reference TRBV7-3 and TRBJ1-1, the CDR3 gives the full variable domain: GAGVSQTPSNKVTEKGKYVELRCDPISGHTALYWYRQSLGQGPEFLIYFQGTGAADDSGLPNDRFFAVRPEGSVSTLKIQRTERGDSAVYLCASSPRRVDTEAFFGQGTRLTVV.